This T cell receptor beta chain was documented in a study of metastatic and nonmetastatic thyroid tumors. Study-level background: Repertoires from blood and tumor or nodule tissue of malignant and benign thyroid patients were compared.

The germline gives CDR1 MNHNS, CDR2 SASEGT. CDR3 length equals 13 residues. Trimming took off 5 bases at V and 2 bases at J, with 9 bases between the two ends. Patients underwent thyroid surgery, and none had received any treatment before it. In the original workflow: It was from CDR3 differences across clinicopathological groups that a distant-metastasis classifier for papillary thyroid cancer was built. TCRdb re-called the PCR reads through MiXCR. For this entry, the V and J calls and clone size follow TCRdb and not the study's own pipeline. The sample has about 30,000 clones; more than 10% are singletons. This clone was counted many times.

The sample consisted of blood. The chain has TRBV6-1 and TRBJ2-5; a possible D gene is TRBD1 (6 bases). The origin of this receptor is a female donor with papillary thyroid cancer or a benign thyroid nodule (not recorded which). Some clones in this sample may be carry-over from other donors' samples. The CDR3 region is CASSTTGQETQYF. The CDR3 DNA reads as TGTGCCAGCAGTACGACAGGACAAGAGACCCAGTACTTC.